This TCR beta chain was captured by sequencing in a study of cytomegalovirus exposure and HLA in healthy donors. Trimming removed 5 bases from V and 4 bases from J, with 14 bases in between. Per germline, CDR1 MDHEN and CDR2 SYDVKM. The CDR3 sequence is 15 residues long. In the PCR, 60 Vbeta and 13 Jbeta primers were used. TCRdb keeps only in-frame clones here, not all; method: immunoSEQ multiplex PCR. This table has more than 95,000 clones, 80% appearing once. This clone has only one observation. The TCR sequence derives from a man aged 30 to 45 in good health and CMV-seropositive. The chain employs TRBV28 and TRBJ2-2; D not certain. The specimen sequenced was PBMCs. CDR3 coding DNA: TGTGCCAGCAGTCGGCTCGGAGCGATCACCGGGGAGCTGTTTTTT. Translation: CASSRLGAITGELFF.